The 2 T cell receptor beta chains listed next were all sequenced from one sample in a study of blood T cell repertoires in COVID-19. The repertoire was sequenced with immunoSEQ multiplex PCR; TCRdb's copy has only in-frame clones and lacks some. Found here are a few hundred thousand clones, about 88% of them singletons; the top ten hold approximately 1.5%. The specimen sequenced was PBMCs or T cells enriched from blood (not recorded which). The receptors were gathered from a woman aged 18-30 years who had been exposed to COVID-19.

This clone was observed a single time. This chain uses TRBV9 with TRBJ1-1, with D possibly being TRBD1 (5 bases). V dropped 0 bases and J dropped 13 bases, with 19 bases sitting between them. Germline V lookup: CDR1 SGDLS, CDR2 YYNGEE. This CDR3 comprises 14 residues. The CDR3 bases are TGTGCCAGCAGCGTAGGCGACAGTATTTACGGAGATTTCTTT. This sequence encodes CASSVGDSIYGDFF.

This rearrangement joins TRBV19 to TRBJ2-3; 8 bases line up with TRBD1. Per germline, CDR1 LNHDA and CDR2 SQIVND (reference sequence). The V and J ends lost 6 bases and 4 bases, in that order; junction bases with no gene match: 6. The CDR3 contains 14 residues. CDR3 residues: CASSETGVPDTQYF. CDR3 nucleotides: TGTGCCAGTAGCGAGACAGGGGTTCCAGATACGCAGTATTTT.